This T cell receptor beta chain was sequenced for a study of blood T cell repertoires in COVID-19. Study-wide background: Whether acute or convalescent, the COVID-19 samples came from the United States, Italy and Spain.

Germline-derived CDR1 and CDR2 are KGHSH and LQKENI. The CDR3 is 14 residues long. Between the trimmed V and J ends, which lost 2 bases and 4 bases, there was a span of 11 bases. Authors' data handling: It was from reference gene primer amplification that nucleated cell counts were estimated. Assay: immunoSEQ multiplex PCR; the TCRdb copy retains only in-frame clones and omits some. V, J and clone size are those of that table, while D and trimming were read from the DNA. The table lists 200,000 to 250,000 clones, around 83% of them singletons. This chain connects TRBV18 to TRBJ2-5; tentatively, D is TRBD2 (5 bases). The TCR was taken from a woman younger than 30 with acute or convalescent COVID-19. The sequenced material came from peripheral blood. CDR3 coding DNA: TGTGCCAGCTCACCAGGCCCAGGACTAGAGACCCAGTACTTC. It yields the protein CASSPGPGLETQYF.